This T cell receptor beta chain appears in the sequencing data of a study of blood T cell repertoires in COVID-19. Sequencing was performed with immunoSEQ multiplex PCR; in TCRdb, only in-frame clones are kept and a portion is missing. The table records approximately 200,000 clones, approximately 80% of them present only once. Enrollees, about 18 to 95 years old, lived in fewer than 25 US areas. Assignments of participants to cohorts depended upon their own reported clinical history. This CDR3 is built from 12 residues. V was trimmed by 4 bases and J by 6 bases, leaving 9 bases between them. Looked up from germline, CDR1 is LNHDA and CDR2 is SQIVND (reference sequence).

The J gene is TRBJ2-5, the V gene TRBV19, with D possibly matching TRBD1 (6 bases). The receptor comes from a woman aged 35 to 49 with acute COVID-19. What was sequenced was PBMCs or T cells enriched from blood (not recorded which). CDR3 sequence reads: CASSSRGKTQYF. The CDR3 DNA reads as TGTGCCAGTAGTAGCAGGGGAAAGACCCAGTACTTC.